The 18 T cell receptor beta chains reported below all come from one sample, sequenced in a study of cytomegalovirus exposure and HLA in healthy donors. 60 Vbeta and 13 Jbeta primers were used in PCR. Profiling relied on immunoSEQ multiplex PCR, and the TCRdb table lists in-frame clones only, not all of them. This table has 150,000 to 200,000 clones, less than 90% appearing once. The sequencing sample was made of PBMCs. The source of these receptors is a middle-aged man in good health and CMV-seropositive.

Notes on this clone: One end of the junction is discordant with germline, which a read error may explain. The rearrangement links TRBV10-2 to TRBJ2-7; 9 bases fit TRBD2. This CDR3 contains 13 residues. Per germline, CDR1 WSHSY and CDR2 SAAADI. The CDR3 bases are TGCGCCAGCACGGGACTAGCCTTTTACGAGCAGTGCTTC. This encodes CASTGLAFYEQCF.

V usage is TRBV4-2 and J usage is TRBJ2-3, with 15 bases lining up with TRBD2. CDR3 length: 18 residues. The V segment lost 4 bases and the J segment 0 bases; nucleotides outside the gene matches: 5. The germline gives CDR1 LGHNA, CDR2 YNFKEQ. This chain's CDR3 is CASSRGTSGGRSTDTQYF. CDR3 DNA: TGTGCCAGCAGCCGCGGGACTAGCGGGGGGCGTAGCACAGATACGCAGTATTTT.

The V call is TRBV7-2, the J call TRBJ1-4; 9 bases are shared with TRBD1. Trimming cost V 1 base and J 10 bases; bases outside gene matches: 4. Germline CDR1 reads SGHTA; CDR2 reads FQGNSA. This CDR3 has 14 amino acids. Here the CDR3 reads CASSLDRGLRKLFF. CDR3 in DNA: TGTGCCAGCAGCTTAGACAGGGGGCTGAGAAAACTGTTTTTT.

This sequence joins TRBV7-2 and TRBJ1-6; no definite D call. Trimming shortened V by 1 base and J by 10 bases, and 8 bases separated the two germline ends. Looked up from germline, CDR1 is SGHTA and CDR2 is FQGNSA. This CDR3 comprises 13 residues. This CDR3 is CASSLDGGSPLHF. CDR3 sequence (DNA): TGTGCCAGCAGCTTAGACGGCGGGTCACCCCTCCACTTT.

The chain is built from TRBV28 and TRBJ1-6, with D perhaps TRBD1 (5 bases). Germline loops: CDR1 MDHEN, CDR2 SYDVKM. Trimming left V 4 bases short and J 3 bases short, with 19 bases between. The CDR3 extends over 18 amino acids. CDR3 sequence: CASSSNPHRTGYNSPLHF. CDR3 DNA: TGTGCCAGCAGTTCCAACCCCCACAGGACCGGCTATAATTCACCCCTCCACTTT. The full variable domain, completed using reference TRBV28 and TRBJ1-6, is DVKVTQSSRYLVKRTGEKVFLECVQDMDHENMFWYRQDPGLGLRLIYFSYDVKMKEKGDIPEGYSVSREKKERFSLILESASTNQTSMYLCASSSNPHRTGYNSPLHFGNGTRLTVT.

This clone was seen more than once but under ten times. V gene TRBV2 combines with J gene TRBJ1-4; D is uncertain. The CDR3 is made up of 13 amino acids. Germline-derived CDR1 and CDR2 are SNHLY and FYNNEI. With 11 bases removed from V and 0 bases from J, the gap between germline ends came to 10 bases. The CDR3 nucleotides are TGTGCCTGGCTTCTTGCAACTAATGAAAAACTGTTTTTT. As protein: CAWLLATNEKLFF.

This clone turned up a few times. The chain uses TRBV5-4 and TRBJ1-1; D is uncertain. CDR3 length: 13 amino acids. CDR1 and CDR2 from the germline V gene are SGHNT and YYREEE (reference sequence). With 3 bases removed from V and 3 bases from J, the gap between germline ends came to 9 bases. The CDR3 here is CASSSQEHTEAFF. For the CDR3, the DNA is TGTGCCAGCAGCTCCCAGGAACACACTGAAGCTTTCTTT.

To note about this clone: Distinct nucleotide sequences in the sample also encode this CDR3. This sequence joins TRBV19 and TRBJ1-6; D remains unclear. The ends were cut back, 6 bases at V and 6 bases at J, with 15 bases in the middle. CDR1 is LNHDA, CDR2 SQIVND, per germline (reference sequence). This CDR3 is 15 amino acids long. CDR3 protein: CASSMGQFVNSPLHF. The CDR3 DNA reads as TGTGCCAGTAGCATGGGCCAGTTCGTTAATTCACCCCTCCACTTT.

The CDR3 loop is CASSFGQGRYEQYF. CDR3 DNA sequence: TGTGCCAGCAGCTTTGGACAGGGTCGGTACGAGCAGTACTTC. The chain employs TRBV5-5 and TRBJ2-7, with 8 bases lining up with TRBD1. The J segment lost 4 bases and the V segment lost 2 bases, leaving 5 bases of the junction unmatched. This CDR3 is 14 amino acids long. The germline CDR1 and CDR2 sequences are SGHKS and YYEKEE (reference sequence).

CDR3 nucleotides: TGTGCCAGCAGTGAATCGCCCGCAGTTTATGGCTACACCTTC. This translates into CASSESPAVYGYTF. The rearrangement links TRBV25-1 to TRBJ1-2; no clear D gene. The CDR3 contains 14 residues. Germline V lookup: CDR1 MGHDK, CDR2 SYGVNS. Deletions cut 1 base from V and 5 bases from J, with 11 bases between.

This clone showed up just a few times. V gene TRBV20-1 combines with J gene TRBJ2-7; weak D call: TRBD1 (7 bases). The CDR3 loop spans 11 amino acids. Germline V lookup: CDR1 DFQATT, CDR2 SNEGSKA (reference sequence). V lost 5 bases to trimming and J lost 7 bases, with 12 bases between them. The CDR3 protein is CSAEQGREQYF. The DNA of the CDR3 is TGCAGTGCTGAACAGGGGAGGGAGCAGTACTTC.

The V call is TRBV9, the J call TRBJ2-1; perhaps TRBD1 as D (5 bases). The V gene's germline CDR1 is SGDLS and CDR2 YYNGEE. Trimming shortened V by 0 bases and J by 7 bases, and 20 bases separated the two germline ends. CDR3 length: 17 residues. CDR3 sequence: CASSVDGRWGPGNEQFF. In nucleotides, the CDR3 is TGTGCCAGCAGCGTAGACGGGCGCTGGGGCCCCGGGAATGAGCAGTTCTTC.

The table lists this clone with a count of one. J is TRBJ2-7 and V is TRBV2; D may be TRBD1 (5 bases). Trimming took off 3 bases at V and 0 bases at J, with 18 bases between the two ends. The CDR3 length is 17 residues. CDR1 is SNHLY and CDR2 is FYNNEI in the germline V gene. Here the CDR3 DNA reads TGTGCCAGCAGTGACCTCCTCCGACAGCCCCCCTCCTACGAGCAGTACTTC. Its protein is CASSDLLRQPPSYEQYF. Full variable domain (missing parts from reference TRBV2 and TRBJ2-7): EPEVTQTPSHQVTQMGQEVILRCVPISNHLYFYWYRQILGQKVEFLVSFYNNEISEKSEIFDDQFSVERPDGSNFTLKIRSTKLEDSAMYFCASSDLLRQPPSYEQYFGPGTRLTVT.

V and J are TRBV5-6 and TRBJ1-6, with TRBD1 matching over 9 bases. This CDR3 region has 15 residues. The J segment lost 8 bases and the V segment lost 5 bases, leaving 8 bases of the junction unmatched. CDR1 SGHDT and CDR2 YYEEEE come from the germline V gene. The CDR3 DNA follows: TGTGCCAGCAGGGTGGGACAGGGAATTTATTCACCCCTCCACTTT. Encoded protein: CASRVGQGIYSPLHF.

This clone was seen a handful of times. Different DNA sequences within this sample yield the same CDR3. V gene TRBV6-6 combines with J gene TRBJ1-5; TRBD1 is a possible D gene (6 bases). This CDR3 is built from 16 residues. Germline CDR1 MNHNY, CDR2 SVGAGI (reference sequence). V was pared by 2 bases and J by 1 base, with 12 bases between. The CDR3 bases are TGTGCCAGCAGTTACAGCCGGGGGGCAAGCAATCAGCCCCAGCATTTT. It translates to CASSYSRGASNQPQHF.

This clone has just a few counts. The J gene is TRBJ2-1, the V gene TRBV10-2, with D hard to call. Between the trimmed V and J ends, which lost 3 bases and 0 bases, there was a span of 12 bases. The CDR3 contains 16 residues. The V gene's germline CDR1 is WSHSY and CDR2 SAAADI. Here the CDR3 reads CASSDRHASSYNEQFF. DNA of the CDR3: TGCGCCAGCAGTGACAGGCACGCAAGCTCCTACAATGAGCAGTTCTTC.

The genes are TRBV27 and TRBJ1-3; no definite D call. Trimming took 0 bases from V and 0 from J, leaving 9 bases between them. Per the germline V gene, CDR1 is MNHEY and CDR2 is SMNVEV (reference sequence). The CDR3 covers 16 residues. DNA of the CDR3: TGTGCCAGCAGTTTATCGGTCAGGTCCTCTGGAAACACCATATATTTT. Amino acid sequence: CASSLSVRSSGNTIYF.

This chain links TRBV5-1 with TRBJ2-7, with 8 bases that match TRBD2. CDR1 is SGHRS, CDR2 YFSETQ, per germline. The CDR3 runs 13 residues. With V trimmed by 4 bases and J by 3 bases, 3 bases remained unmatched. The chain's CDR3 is CASSPGLDYEQYF. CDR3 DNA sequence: TGCGCCAGCAGCCCGGGACTAGACTACGAGCAGTACTTC.